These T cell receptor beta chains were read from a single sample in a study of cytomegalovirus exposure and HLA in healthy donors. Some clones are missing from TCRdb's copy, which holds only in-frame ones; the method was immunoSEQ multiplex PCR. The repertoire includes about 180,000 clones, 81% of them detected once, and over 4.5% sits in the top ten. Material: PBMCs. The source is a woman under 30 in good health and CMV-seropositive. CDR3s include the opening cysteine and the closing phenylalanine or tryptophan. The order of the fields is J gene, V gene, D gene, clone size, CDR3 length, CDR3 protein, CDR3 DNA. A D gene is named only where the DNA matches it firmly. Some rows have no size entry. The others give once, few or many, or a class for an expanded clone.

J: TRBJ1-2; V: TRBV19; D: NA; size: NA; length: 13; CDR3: CASSPQGTYGYTF; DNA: TGTGCCAGTAGTCCCCAGGGCACCTATGGCTACACCTTC
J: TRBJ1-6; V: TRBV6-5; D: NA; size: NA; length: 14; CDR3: CASSYRTEAQSLHF; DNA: TGTGCCAGCAGTTACCGGACGGAGGCTCAATCCCTCCACTTT
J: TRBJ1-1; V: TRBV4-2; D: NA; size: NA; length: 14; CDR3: CASSQTTDTTEAFF; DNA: TGTGCCAGCAGCCAAACGACAGACACCACTGAAGCTTTCTTT
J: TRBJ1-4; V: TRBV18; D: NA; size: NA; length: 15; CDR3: CASSPQRTEVEKLFF; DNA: TGTGCCAGCTCACCACAGAGGACTGAGGTAGAAAAACTGTTTTTT
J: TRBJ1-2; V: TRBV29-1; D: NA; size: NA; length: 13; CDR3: CSVEVAPTYGYTF; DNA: TGCAGCGTTGAGGTCGCGCCCACCTATGGCTACACCTTC
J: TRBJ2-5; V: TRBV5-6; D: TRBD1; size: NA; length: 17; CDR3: CASSLGPTGGHQETQYF; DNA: TGTGCCAGCAGCTTGGGACCAACAGGGGGACACCAAGAGACCCAGTACTTC
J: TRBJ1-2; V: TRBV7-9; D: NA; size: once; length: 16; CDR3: CASSSGTGTHTGGYTF; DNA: TGTGCCAGCAGCAGCGGAACCGGGACACACACGGGTGGCTACACCTTC
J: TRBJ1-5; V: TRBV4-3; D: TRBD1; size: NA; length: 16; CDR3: CASSQEPGGGEQPQHF; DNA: TGCGCCAGCAGCCAAGAACCAGGGGGCGGAGAACAGCCCCAGCATTTT
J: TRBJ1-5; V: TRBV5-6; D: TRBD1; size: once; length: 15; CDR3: CASSSTGDSNQPQHF; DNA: TGTGCCAGCAGCTCGACAGGGGATAGCAATCAGCCCCAGCATTTT
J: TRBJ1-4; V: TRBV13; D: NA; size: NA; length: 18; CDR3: CASSPGTRNDRTNEKLFF; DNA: TGTGCCAGCAGCCCCGGTACGAGAAACGACAGGACTAATGAAAAACTGTTTTTT
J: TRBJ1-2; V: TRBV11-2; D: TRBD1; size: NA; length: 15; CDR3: CASSPRDRGSYGYTF; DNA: TGTGCCAGCAGCCCAAGGGACAGGGGAAGCTATGGCTACACCTTC
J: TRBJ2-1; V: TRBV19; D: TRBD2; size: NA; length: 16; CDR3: CASLGLAGGKYNEQFF; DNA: TGTGCCAGTCTGGGACTAGCGGGGGGGAAGTACAATGAGCAGTTCTTC
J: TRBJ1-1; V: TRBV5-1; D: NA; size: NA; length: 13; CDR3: CASSSQANTEAFF; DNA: TGCGCCAGCAGCTCACAGGCGAACACTGAAGCTTTCTTT
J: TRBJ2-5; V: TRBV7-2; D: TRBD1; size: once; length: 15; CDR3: CASSFWTGGGETQYF; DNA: TGTGCCAGCAGCTTTTGGACAGGGGGTGGGGAGACCCAGTACTTC
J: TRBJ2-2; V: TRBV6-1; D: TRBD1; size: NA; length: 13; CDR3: CASTKPGTGSPFF; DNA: TGTGCCAGCACCAAACCAGGGACAGGGTCTCCGTTTTTT
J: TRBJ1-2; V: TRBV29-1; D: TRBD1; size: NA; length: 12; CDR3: CSVETQGSGYTF; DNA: TGCAGCGTTGAGACACAGGGGTCTGGCTACACCTTC
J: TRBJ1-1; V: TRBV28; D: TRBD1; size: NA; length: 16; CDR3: CASSLRPGGMNTEAFF; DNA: TGTGCCAGCAGTCTCCGACCAGGGGGGATGAACACTGAAGCTTTCTTT
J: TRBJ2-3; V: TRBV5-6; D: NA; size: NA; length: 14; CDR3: CASSLSVSTDTQYF; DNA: TGTGCCAGCAGCTTGTCCGTGAGCACAGATACGCAGTATTTT
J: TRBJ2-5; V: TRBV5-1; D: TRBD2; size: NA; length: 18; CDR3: CASSLEMGSGEFQETQYF; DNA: TGCGCCAGCAGCTTGGAAATGGGTAGCGGGGAATTCCAAGAGACCCAGTACTTC
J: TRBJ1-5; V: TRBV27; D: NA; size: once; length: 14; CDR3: CASSPDSINQPQHF; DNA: TGTGCCAGCAGTCCAGACAGCATTAATCAGCCCCAGCATTTT
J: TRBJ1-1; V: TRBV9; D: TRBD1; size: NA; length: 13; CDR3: CASSQGVNTEAFF; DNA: TGTGCCAGCAGCCAGGGGGTGAACACTGAAGCTTTCTTT
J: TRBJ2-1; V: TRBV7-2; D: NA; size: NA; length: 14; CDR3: CASNRWGAYNEQFF; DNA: TGTGCCAGCAACCGATGGGGGGCCTACAATGAGCAGTTCTTC
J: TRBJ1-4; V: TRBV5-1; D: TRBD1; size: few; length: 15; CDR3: CASSVEGGLSEKLFF; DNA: TGCGCCAGCAGCGTGGAAGGGGGCCTTAGTGAAAAACTGTTTTTT
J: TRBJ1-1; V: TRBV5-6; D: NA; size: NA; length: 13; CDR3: CASRPTGFTEAFF; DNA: TGTGCCAGCAGACCAACAGGGTTCACTGAAGCTTTCTTT
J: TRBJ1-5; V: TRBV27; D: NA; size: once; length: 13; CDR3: CASSSRVKQPQHF; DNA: TGTGCCAGCAGTTCCAGGGTAAAACAGCCCCAGCATTTT
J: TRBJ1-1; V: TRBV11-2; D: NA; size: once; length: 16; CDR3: CASSLDRAIENTEAFF; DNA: TGTGCCAGCAGCTTAGACAGGGCGATCGAGAACACTGAAGCTTTCTTT
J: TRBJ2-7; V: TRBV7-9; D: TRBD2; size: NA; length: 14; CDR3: CASSLSSGGVFQYF; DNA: TGTGCCAGCAGCTTATCTTCCGGGGGGGTGTTCCAGTACTTC
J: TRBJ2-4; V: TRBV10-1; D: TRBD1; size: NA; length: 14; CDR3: CASSESTGVDIQYF; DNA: TGCGCCAGCAGTGAGTCGACAGGGGTGGACATTCAGTACTTC
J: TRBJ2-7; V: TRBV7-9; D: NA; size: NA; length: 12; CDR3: CASSSGGTEQYF; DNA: TGTGCCAGCAGCTCCGGGGGAACCGAGCAGTACTTC
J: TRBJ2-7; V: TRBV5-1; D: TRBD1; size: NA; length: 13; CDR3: CASRRTGTYEQYF; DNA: TGCGCCAGCAGAAGGACAGGGACCTACGAGCAGTACTTC
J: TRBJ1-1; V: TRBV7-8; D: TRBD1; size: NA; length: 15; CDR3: CASSLDQGVRTEAFF; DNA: TGTGCCAGCAGCTTAGATCAGGGGGTGAGGACTGAAGCTTTCTTT
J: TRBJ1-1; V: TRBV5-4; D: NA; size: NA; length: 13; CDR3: CASSPELGAEAFF; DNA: TGTGCCAGCAGCCCGGAGCTTGGCGCTGAAGCTTTCTTT
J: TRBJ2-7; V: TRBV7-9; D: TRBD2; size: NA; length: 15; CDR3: CASSGRAGGPYEQYF; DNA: TGTGCCAGCAGCGGACGAGCGGGGGGGCCCTACGAGCAGTACTTC
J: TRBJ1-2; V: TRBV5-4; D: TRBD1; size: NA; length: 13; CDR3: CASSPGQNYGYTF; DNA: TGTGCCAGCAGCCCGGGACAGAACTATGGCTACACCTTC
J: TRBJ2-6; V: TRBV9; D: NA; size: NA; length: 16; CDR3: CVSSVLPGTGANVLTF; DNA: TGTGTCAGCAGCGTATTACCGGGGACTGGGGCCAACGTCCTGACTTTC
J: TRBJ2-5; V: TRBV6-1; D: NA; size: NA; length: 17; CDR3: CASSGTLTTGLQETQYF; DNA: TGTGCCAGCAGTGGCACCCTAACGACAGGCCTTCAAGAGACCCAGTACTTC
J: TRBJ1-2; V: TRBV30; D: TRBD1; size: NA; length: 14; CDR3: CAWSRETGRPGYTF; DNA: TGTGCCTGGAGCCGCGAGACAGGGAGGCCTGGCTACACCTTC
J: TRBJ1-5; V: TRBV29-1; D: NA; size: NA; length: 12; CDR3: CSVGQLDQPQHF; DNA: TGCAGCGTTGGGCAGCTAGATCAGCCCCAGCATTTT
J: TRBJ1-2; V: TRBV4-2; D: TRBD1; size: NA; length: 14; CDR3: CASSQDRTGYGYTF; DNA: TGTGCCAGCAGCCAAGATAGGACAGGCTATGGCTACACCTTC
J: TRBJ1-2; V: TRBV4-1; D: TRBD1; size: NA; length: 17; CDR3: CASSHSLQGVLDYGYTF; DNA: TGCGCCAGCAGCCATAGTTTGCAGGGGGTGTTGGACTATGGCTACACCTTC
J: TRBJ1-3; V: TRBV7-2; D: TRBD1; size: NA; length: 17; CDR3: CASSLGGTGAVGNTIYF; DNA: TGTGCCAGCAGCTTAGGGGGGACAGGGGCAGTTGGAAACACCATATATTTT
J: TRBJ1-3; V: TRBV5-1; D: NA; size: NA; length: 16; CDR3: CASSLAPGALGNTIYF; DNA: TGCGCCAGCAGCTTGGCCCCAGGGGCCCTTGGAAACACCATATATTTT
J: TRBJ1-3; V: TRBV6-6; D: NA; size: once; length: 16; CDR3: CASSYSRGSAGNTIYF; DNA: TGTGCCAGCAGTTATTCACGGGGAAGTGCAGGAAACACCATATATTTT
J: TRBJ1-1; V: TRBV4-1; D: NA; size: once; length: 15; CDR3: CASSFDVGAGTEAFF; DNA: TGCGCCAGCAGCTTCGACGTCGGCGCCGGGACTGAAGCTTTCTTT
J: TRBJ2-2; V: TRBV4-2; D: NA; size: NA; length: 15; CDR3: CASSPRDLNTGELFF; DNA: TGTGCCAGCAGCCCCCGGGACTTGAACACCGGGGAGCTGTTTTTT
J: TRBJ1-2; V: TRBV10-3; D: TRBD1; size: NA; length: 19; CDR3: CAISDPRAGQAVSIYGYTF; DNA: TGTGCCATCAGTGACCCCCGGGCAGGACAGGCCGTTTCTATCTATGGCTACACCTTC
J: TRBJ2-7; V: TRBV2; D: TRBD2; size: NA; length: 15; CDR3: CASSESGGLSYEQYF; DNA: TGTGCCAGCAGTGAAAGCGGGGGGCTCTCCTACGAGCAGTACTTC
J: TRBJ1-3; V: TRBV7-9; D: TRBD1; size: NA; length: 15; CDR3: CASSLATGLMNTIYF; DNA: TGTGCCAGCAGCTTGGCGACAGGGTTGATGAACACCATATATTTT
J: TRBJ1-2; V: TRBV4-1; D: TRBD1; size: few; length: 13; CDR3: CASSQVDRVGYTF; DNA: TGCGCCAGCAGCCAGGTTGACAGGGTCGGCTACACCTTC
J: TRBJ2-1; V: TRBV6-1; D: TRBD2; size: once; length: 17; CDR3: CASSEERGGGARNEQFF; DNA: TGTGCCAGCAGTGAAGAAAGGGGCGGGGGGGCCAGGAATGAGCAGTTCTTC
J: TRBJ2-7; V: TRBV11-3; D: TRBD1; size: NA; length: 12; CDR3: CASSTTGYEQYF; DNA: TGTGCCAGCAGCACGACAGGGTACGAGCAGTACTTC
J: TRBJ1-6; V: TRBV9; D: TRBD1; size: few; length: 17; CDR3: CASSVGTGQGYNSPLHF; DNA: TGTGCCAGCAGCGTAGGGACGGGACAGGGGTATAATTCACCCCTCCACTTT
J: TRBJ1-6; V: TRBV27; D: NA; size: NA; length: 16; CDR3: CASSLGGRSYNSPLHF; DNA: TGTGCCAGCAGTTTGGGAGGGCGCTCCTATAATTCACCCCTCCACTTT
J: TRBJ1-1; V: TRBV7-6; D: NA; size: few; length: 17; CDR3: CASSLIRAGSLNTEAFF; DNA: TGTGCCAGCAGCTTGATTAGAGCAGGCAGCTTGAACACTGAAGCTTTCTTT
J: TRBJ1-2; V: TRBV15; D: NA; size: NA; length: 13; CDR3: CATSRSGDYGYTF; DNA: TGTGCCACCAGCCGCTCGGGGGACTATGGCTACACCTTC
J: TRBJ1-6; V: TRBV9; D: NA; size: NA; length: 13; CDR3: CASSEGVDSPLHF; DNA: TGTGCCAGCAGCGAGGGGGTAGATTCACCCCTCCACTTT
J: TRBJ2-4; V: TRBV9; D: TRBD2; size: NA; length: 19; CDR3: CASSPPGERGRIAKNIQYF; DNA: TGTGCCAGCAGCCCACCGGGAGAGCGGGGGAGAATAGCCAAAAACATTCAGTACTTC